This TCR beta chain emerged from a study of T cell changes during pregnancy in multiple sclerosis. Sequencing was performed with immunoSEQ multiplex PCR; in TCRdb, only in-frame clones are kept and a portion is missing. This table has roughly 23,000 clones, approximately 86% appearing once. This CDR3 region has 11 residues. Germline V CDR1 and CDR2: LNHDA, SQIVND (reference sequence). With 10 bases clipped from V and 4 bases from J, the junction kept 2 bases outside the gene matches. V usage is TRBV19 and J usage is TRBJ2-7; 9 positions agree with TRBD1. Specimen: CD4+ T cells from peripheral blood mononuclear cells, collected in the second trimester of pregnancy. This clonotype was sampled from a female donor in good health, enrolled as a control in a pregnancy study. The CDR3 sequence: CAKGQGYEQYF. DNA of the CDR3: TGTGCCAAAGGACAGGGGTACGAGCAGTACTTC.